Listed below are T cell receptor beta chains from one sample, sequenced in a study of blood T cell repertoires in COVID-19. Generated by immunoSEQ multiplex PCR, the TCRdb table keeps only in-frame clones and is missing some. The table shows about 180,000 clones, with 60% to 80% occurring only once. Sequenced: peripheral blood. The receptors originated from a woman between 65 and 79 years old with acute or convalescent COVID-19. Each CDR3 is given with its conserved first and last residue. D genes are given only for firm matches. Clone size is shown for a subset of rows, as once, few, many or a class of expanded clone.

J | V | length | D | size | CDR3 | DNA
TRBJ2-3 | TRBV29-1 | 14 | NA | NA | CSVRRGTGLDTQYF | TGCAGCGTTAGAAGGGGGACGGGTTTGGATACGCAGTATTTT
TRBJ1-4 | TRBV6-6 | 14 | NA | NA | CASSAQGTNEKLFF | TGTGCCAGCAGTGCGCAGGGAACTAATGAAAAACTGTTTTTT
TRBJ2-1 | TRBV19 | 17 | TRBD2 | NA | CASSNTGTSGSPTKQFF | TGTGCCAGTAGTAATACGGGGACTAGCGGGAGCCCTACCAAGCAGTTCTTC
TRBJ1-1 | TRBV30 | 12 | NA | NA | CAWSQGNTEAFF | TGTGCCTGGAGTCAGGGGAACACTGAAGCTTTCTTT
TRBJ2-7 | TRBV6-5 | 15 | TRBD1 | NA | CASSRPGQASHEQYF | TGTGCCAGCAGCCGCCCTGGACAGGCATCCCACGAGCAGTACTTC
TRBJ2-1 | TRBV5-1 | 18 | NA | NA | CASSSDSSLYDRNDEQFF | TGCGCCAGCAGCTCAGACTCAAGCCTTTACGACAGGAACGATGAGCAGTTCTTC
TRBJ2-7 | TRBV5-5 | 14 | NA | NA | CASSGDRRLYEQYF | TGTGCCAGCAGCGGTGACAGGAGGCTCTACGAGCAGTACTTC
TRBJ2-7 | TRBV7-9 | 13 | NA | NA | CASSHNPLDEQYF | TGTGCCAGCAGTCATAACCCGTTAGACGAGCAGTACTTC
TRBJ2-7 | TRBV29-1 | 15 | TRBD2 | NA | CSASGLAGNSYEQYF | TGCAGCGCGTCCGGACTAGCGGGGAACTCCTACGAGCAGTACTTC
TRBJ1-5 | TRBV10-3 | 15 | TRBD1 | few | CAISGDRFGNQPQHF | TGTGCCATCAGTGGGGACAGGTTCGGCAATCAGCCCCAGCATTTT
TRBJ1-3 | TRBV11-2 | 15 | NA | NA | CASSQGASSGNTIYF | TGTGCCAGCAGCCAAGGGGCAAGCTCTGGAAACACCATATATTTT
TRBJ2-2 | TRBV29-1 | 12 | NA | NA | CSVDGGAGELFF | TGCAGCGTTGATGGGGGCGCCGGGGAGCTGTTTTTT
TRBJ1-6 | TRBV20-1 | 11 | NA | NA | CSATQNSPLHF | TGCAGTGCTACACAGAATTCACCCCTCCACTTT
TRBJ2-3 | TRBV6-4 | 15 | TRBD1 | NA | CASSARDRGEDTQYF | TGTGCCAGCAGTGCCCGGGACAGGGGAGAAGATACGCAGTATTTT
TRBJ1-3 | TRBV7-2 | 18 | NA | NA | CASSLGRVGGSSGNTIYF | TGTGCCAGCAGCTTAGGCAGGGTTGGGGGGAGCTCTGGAAACACCATATATTTT